These T cell receptor beta chains were read from a single sample in a study of patients and donors after allogeneic stem cell transplantation. MiXCR, run by TCRdb on the RT-PCR reads, gives a single entry per CDR3 protein. The table includes about a million distinct CDR3 sequences, over 15% detected once. The sequenced material came from blood, either unsorted or a sorted T cell fraction (not recorded which). Receptor source: a human donor who was either an allogeneic HSCT recipient or a stem cell or donor lymphocyte infusion donor (not recorded which). It is not recorded whose cells these are; they may come from a transplant donor. Both conserved end residues are part of each CDR3. The D gene is left open where the match is weak. Clone size, where shown, is once, few, many, or a class for clones that have expanded.

V	D	length	size	J	CDR3	DNA
TRBV20-1	TRBD2	14	many	TRBJ2-3	CSAGTSGSTDTQYF	TGCAGTGCCGGGACTAGCGGGAGTACAGATACGCAGTATTTT
TRBV5-1	TRBD1	17	.	TRBJ2-4	CASSLGSGQDAKNIQYF	TGCGCCAGCAGCTTGGGGTCGGGACAGGATGCCAAAAACATTCAGTACTTC
TRBV18	.	14	.	TRBJ1-5	CASSQGISNQPQHF	TGTGCCAGCTCACAGGGTATAAGCAATCAGCCCCAGCATTTT
TRBV20-1	.	15	few	TRBJ2-4	CSAGNPGGRKNIQYF	TGCAGTGCTGGAAACCCCGGGGGCCGGAAAAACATTCAGTACTTC
TRBV11-1	.	20	few	TRBJ1-3	CASSLPTREGQRYSGNTIYF	TGTGCCAGCAGCTTACCCACCAGGGAGGGCCAGCGATACTCTGGAAACACCATATATTTT
TRBV3-1	TRBD2	14	once	TRBJ2-7	CASRLAGAHYEQYF	TGTGCCAGCAGGCTAGCGGGGGCCCACTACGAGCAGTACTTC
TRBV5-1	TRBD1	16	.	TRBJ2-7	CASALEGQGITYEQYF	TGCGCCAGCGCTCTAGAGGGACAGGGCATAACCTACGAGCAGTACTTC
TRBV11-2	.	14	.	TRBJ1-2	CASASGYPFYGYTF	TGTGCCAGCGCCTCTGGGTATCCCTTTTATGGCTACACCTTC
TRBV29-1	.	14	many	TRBJ2-7	CSVERGTNSYEQYF	TGCAGCGTGGAAAGGGGGACCAACTCCTACGAGCAGTACTTC
TRBV9	TRBD2	17	.	TRBJ2-3	CASSLGLAGGTQDTQYF	TGTGCCAGCAGCTTAGGGCTAGCGGGGGGAACACAAGATACGCAGTATTTT
TRBV5-1	TRBD2	17	.	TRBJ2-3	CASSLAAGVSRTDTQYF	TGCGCCAGCAGCTTAGCAGCGGGAGTTTCTCGCACAGATACGCAGTATTTT
TRBV7-2	.	13	few	TRBJ2-3	CASSEIGSLTQYF	TGTGCCAGCAGCGAAATCGGTAGCCTCACGCAGTATTTT
TRBV20-1	TRBD2	14	few	TRBJ2-5	CSAMTAGEQETQYF	TGCAGTGCTATGACAGCGGGGGAACAAGAGACCCAGTACTTC
TRBV6-5	TRBD1	18	many	TRBJ1-2	CASSYSRNRDRVGYGYTF	TGTGCCAGCAGTTACTCAAGGAACCGGGACAGGGTGGGCTATGGCTACACCTTC
TRBV10-3	.	18	many	TRBJ2-7	CAISESKRMRGPTYEQYF	TGTGCCATCAGTGAGTCGAAACGGATGCGGGGGCCAACCTACGAGCAGTACTTC
TRBV10-3	TRBD1	14	few	TRBJ1-6	CAISEGQGDSPLHF	TGTGCCATCAGTGAGGGACAGGGTGATTCACCCCTCCACTTT
TRBV7-9	.	13	few	TRBJ2-1	CASAPPSLNEQFF	TGTGCCAGCGCCCCCCCCTCGCTGAATGAGCAGTTCTTC
TRBV15	.	15	few	TRBJ1-6	CATSRGRDLASPLHF	TGTGCCACCAGCAGAGGACGGGACCTAGCTTCACCCCTCCACTTT
TRBV20-1	TRBD2	13	few	TRBJ2-1	CSAPSGGAREQFF	TGCAGTGCGCCGAGCGGGGGGGCCCGGGAGCAGTTCTTC
TRBV7-9	TRBD1	16	.	TRBJ1-1	CASSKQTGTGSTEAFF	TGTGCCAGCAGCAAACAAACCGGGACAGGGAGCACTGAAGCTTTCTTT
TRBV29-1	TRBD2	12	few	TRBJ2-1	CSVRGGLSEQFF	TGCAGCGTCCGGGGGGGGTTGAGTGAGCAGTTCTTC
TRBV10-3	TRBD2	15	.	TRBJ2-1	CAISVGSGSLNEQFF	TGTGCCATCAGTGTCGGGAGCGGGAGTCTCAATGAGCAGTTCTTC
TRBV20-1	.	12	.	TRBJ1-1	CSAIRGGAEAFF	TGCAGTGCTATTCGGGGGGGTGCTGAAGCTTTCTTT
TRBV7-9	.	14	many	TRBJ1-4	CASSPRGPHEKLFF	TGTGCCAGCAGCCCCCGGGGCCCGCATGAAAAACTGTTTTTT
TRBV20-1	.	13	.	TRBJ1-4	CSASSRVGEKLFF	TGCAGTGCTAGTTCCAGGGTCGGTGAAAAACTGTTTTTT
TRBV7-6	TRBD1	14	.	TRBJ2-5	CASSSTGGDETQYF	TGTGCCAGCAGCTCCACAGGGGGCGACGAGACCCAGTACTTC
TRBV20-1	TRBD2	15	.	TRBJ2-7	CSARARKLAGYEQYF	TGCAGTGCTAGAGCTAGAAAGCTAGCGGGTTACGAGCAGTACTTC
TRBV7-6	.	16	.	TRBJ1-4	CASSLEAWQTNEKLFF	TGTGCCAGCAGCTTAGAGGCTTGGCAGACTAATGAAAAACTGTTTTTT
TRBV20-1	.	11	.	TRBJ1-1	CSAPLGTEAFF	TGCAGTGCCCCTCTCGGTACTGAAGCTTTCTTT
TRBV12-3/TRBV12-4	TRBD2	15	.	TRBJ2-1	CANSLAGRPHNEQFF	TGTGCCAACTCCTTAGCGGGCCGGCCCCACAATGAGCAGTTCTTC
TRBV3-1	.	15	.	TRBJ1-5	CASSQVQGNNQPQHF	TGTGCCAGCAGCCAAGTACAGGGAAACAATCAGCCCCAGCATTTT
TRBV24-1	TRBD2	14	few	TRBJ2-5	CATSETGGQETQYF	TGTGCCACCAGTGAAACGGGAGGGCAAGAGACCCAGTACTTC
TRBV12-3/TRBV12-4	.	13	.	TRBJ2-7	CASRTNGVYEQYF	TGTGCCAGCAGAACCAACGGCGTTTACGAGCAGTACTTC
TRBV4-3	TRBD2	14	few	TRBJ2-7	CASSQDRGGEEQYF	TGCGCCAGCAGCCAAGATCGGGGGGGGGAAGAGCAGTACTTC
TRBV12-3/TRBV12-4	TRBD1	15	.	TRBJ2-7	CASSLVQGAIYEQYF	TGTGCCAGCAGTTTAGTGCAGGGGGCGATTTACGAGCAGTACTTC
TRBV15	.	14	many	TRBJ1-5	CATSNGLSNQPQHF	TGTGCCACCAGCAACGGCCTTAGCAATCAGCCCCAGCATTTT
TRBV9	.	14	.	TRBJ2-7	CASSVADGYYEQYF	TGTGCCAGCAGCGTAGCGGACGGCTACTACGAGCAGTACTTC
TRBV6-5	.	12	few	TRBJ2-5	CASSSGRKTQYF	TGTGCCAGCAGTTCCGGGAGAAAGACCCAGTACTTC
TRBV29-1	.	13	.	TRBJ2-5	CSSAGSNQETQYF	TGCAGCTCGGCGGGGAGCAACCAAGAGACCCAGTACTTC
TRBV12-3/TRBV12-4	.	13	.	TRBJ1-5	CASSLGRTLPQHF	TGTGCCAGCAGTCTGGGACGGACTCTGCCCCAGCATTTT